This T cell receptor (beta chain) was profiled in a study of T cell changes during pregnancy in multiple sclerosis. Measured with immunoSEQ multiplex PCR; TCRdb has only the in-frame clones, and not every one. Of fewer than 85,000 clones in the sample, 80% to 95% were seen once. This TCR came from a female donor with multiple sclerosis, enrolled in a pregnancy study. This specimen consisted of peripheral blood, obtained in the second trimester of pregnancy.

The CDR3 nucleotides read TGCGCCAGCAGCTCACACAGGGAGAACACTGAAGCTTTCTTT. As protein: CASSSHRENTEAFF. V usage is TRBV5-1 and J usage is TRBJ1-1, with D possibly TRBD1 on 6 matching bases. Trimming shortened V by 3 bases and J by 1 base, and 10 bases separated the two germline ends. This CDR3 has 14 residues. Germline CDR1 reads SGHRS; CDR2 reads YFSETQ.